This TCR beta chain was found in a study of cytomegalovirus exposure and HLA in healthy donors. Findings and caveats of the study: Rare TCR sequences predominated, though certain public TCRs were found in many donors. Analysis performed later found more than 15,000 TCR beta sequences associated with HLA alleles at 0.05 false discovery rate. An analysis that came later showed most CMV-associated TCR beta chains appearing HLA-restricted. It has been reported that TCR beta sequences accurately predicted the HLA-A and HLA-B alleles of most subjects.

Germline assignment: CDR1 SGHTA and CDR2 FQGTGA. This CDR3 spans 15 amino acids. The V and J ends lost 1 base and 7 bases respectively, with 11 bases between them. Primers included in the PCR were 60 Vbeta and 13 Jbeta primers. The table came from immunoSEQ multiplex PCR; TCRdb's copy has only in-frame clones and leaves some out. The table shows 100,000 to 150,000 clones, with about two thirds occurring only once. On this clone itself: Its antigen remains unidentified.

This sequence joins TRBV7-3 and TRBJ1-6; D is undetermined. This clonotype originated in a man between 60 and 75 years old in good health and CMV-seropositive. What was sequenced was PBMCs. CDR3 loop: CASSLMAGGNSPLHF. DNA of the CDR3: TGTGCCAGCAGCTTAATGGCGGGCGGGAATTCACCCCTCCACTTT.